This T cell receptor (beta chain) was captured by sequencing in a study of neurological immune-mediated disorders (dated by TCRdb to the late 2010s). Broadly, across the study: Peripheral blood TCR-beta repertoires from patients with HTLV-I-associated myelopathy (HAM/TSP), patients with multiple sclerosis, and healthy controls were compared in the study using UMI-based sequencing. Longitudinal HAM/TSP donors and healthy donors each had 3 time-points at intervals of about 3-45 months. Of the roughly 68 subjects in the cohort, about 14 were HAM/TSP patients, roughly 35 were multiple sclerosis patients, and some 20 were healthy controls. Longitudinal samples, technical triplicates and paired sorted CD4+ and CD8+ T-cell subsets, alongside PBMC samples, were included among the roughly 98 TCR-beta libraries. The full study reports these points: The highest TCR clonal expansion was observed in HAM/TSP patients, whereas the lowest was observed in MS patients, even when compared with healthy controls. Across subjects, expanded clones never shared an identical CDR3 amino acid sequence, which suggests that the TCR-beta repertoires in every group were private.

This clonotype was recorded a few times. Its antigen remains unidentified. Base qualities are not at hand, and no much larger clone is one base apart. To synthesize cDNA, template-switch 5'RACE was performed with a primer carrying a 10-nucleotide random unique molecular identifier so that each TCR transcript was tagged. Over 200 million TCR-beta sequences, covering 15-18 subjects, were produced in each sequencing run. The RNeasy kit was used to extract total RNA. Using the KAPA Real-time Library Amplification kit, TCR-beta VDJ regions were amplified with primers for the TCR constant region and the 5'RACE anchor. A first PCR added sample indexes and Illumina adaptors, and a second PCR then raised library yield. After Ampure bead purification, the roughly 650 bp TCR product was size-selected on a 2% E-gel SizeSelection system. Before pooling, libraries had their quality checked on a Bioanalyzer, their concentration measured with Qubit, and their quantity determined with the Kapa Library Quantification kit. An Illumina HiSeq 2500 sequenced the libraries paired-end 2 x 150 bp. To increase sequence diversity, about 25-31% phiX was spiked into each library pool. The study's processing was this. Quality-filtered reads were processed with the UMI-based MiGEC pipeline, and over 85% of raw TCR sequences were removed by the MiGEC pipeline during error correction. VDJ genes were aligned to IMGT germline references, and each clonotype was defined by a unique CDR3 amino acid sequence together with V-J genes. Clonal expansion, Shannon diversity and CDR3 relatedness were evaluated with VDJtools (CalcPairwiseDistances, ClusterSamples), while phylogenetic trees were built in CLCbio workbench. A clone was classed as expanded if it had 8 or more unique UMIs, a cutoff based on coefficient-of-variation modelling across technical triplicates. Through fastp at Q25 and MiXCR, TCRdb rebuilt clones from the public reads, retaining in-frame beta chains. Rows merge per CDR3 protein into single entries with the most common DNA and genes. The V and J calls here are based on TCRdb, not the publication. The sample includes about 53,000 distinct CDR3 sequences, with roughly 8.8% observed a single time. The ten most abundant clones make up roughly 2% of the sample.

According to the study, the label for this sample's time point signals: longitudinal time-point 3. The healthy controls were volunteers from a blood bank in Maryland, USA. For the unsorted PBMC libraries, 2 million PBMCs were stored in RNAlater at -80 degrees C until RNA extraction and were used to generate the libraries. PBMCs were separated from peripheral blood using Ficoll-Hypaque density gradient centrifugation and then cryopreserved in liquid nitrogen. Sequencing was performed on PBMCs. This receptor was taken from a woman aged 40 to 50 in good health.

The DNA sequence reads TGTGCCAGCAGCGTAGCCCCAAATAGCTATGGCTACACCTTC. It specifies CASSVAPNSYGYTF. The chain is assembled from TRBV9 and TRBJ1-2; too little of a D gene remains to name it. The CDR3 goes from the cysteine to the phenylalanine over 14 residues. CDR3 DNA only is kept here, 42 bases in frame from base 1. The germline V gene sets CDR1 to SGDLS and CDR2 to YYNGEE. Trimming at the junction amounts to 0 bases on V and 4 bases on J, and the germline ends lie 10 bases apart.